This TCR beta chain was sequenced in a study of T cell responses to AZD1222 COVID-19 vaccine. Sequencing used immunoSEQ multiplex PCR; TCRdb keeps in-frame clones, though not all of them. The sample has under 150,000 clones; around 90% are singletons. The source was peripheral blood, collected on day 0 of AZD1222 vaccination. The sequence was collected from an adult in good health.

CDR3 amino acids: CASSVGVGHGYTF. CDR3 in DNA: TGTGCCAGCAGCGTAGGAGTAGGGCATGGCTACACCTTC. V usage is TRBV9 and J usage is TRBJ1-2; D gene uncertain. CDR3 length: 13 amino acids. Germline assignment: CDR1 SGDLS and CDR2 YYNGEE. Trimming pared 0 bases from V and 6 bases from J, leaving 9 bases between.